One sample yielded the 24 T cell receptor beta chains listed below, sequenced in a study of T cell responses to AZD1222 COVID-19 vaccine. Libraries were prepared by immunoSEQ multiplex PCR; TCRdb keeps only in-frame clonotypes and omits some of them. This sample has 140,000 to 150,000 clones, with 90% to 95% found just once. The material sequenced was peripheral blood, taken on day 0 of AZD1222 vaccination. The receptor source for this set is an adult in good health.

The chain is built from TRBV5-4 and TRBJ1-5, with 8 bases that match TRBD1. Looked up from germline, CDR1 is SGHNT and CDR2 is YYREEE (reference sequence). The J segment lost 6 bases and the V segment lost 2 bases, leaving 4 bases of the junction unmatched. The CDR3 is 14 amino acids. CDR3 sequence (DNA): TGTGCCAGCAGCTTACAGGGGGACGGTCAGCCCCAGCATTTT. Its protein is CASSLQGDGQPQHF.

This clone was observed a single time. The V gene is TRBV5-4, the J gene TRBJ2-1; D not certain. The CDR3 runs to 12 residues. Germline-derived CDR1 and CDR2 are SGHNT and YYREEE (reference sequence). The V and J ends lost 0 bases and 9 bases respectively, with 7 bases between them. CDR3 loop: CASSLAWGEQFF. The CDR3 DNA reads as TGTGCCAGCAGCTTGGCATGGGGTGAGCAGTTCTTC.

This clone showed up many times. The chain carries TRBV18 and TRBJ2-7; maybe TRBD1 (6 bases). CDR3 length equals 12 residues. V lost 5 bases to trimming and J lost 4 bases, with 9 bases between them. From germline, CDR1 is KGHSH and CDR2 LQKENI. The CDR3 is CASSVQGYEQYF. The CDR3 DNA follows: TGTGCCAGCTCAGTACAGGGATACGAGCAGTACTTC.

The V and J genes are TRBV14 and TRBJ1-2, with D perhaps TRBD1 (6 bases). CDR3 size: 14 residues. Germline V gene lookup returns CDR1 SGHDN and CDR2 FVKESK. V was pared by 3 bases and J by 4 bases, with 12 bases between. The CDR3 sequence is CASSQTGGSYGYTF. The CDR3 DNA is TGTGCCAGCAGCCAGACTGGGGGCAGCTATGGCTACACCTTC.

This clone has a single count. The chain recombines TRBV7-9 with TRBJ2-7; 11 bases agree with TRBD2. The CDR3 has 14 residues. Germline loops: CDR1 SEHNR, CDR2 FQNEAQ (reference sequence). Losses at the gene ends were 3 bases for V and 3 bases for J; bases not matched to a gene: 1. The CDR3 bases are TGTGCCAGCAGCTTGACTAGCGGGGACTACGAGCAGTACTTC. Its translation is CASSLTSGDYEQYF.

The rearrangement joins TRBV10-3 to TRBJ1-6; perhaps TRBD1 as D (5 bases). This CDR3 has 14 residues. Trimming shortened V by 8 bases and J by 6 bases, and 14 bases separated the two germline ends. Germline V CDR1 and CDR2: ENHRY, SYGVKD. For the CDR3, the DNA is TGTGCCATCTCGAAGACGGACACTAATTCACCCCTCCACTTT. Its translation is CAISKTDTNSPLHF.

This chain links TRBV6-5 with TRBJ1-1, with D unclear. This CDR3 contains 14 residues. The V gene lost 5 bases and the J gene lost 5 bases, with 15 bases spanning the gap. Germline lookup yields CDR1 MNHEY and CDR2 SVGAGI. DNA of the CDR3: TGTGCCAGCAGTCCCCGAGGCGGTCGGACTGAAGCTTTCTTT. This codes for CASSPRGGRTEAFF.

The rearrangement uses TRBV28 and TRBJ2-7, with D unresolved. Germline V CDR1 and CDR2: MDHEN, SYDVKM. V was shortened by 4 bases and J by 3 bases, with 13 bases between the two germline ends. CDR3 length: 14 residues. The CDR3 sequence is CASSSPDGHYEQYF. The CDR3 nucleotides read TGTGCCAGCAGTTCACCGGACGGCCACTACGAGCAGTACTTC.

This chain joins TRBV6-1 and TRBJ1-5, with no clear D. This CDR3 is 14 amino acids long. Trimming shortened V by 2 bases and J by 4 bases, and 9 bases separated the two germline ends. Germline-derived CDR1 and CDR2 are MNHNS and SASEGT. CDR3 coding DNA: TGTGCCAGCAGTGAATTGTGGGTTAATCAGCCCCAGCATTTT. As protein: CASSELWVNQPQHF.

This clone was observed a single time. The J gene is TRBJ2-7, the V gene TRBV5-4, with a weak D call TRBD1 (5 bases). The V gene lost 4 bases and the J gene lost 2 bases, with 10 bases spanning the gap. The germline CDR1 and CDR2 sequences are SGHNT and YYREEE (reference sequence). CDR3 size: 13 residues. This CDR3 is CASSGDSTYEQYF. In DNA form, the CDR3 reads TGTGCCAGCAGCGGCGACAGCACCTACGAGCAGTACTTC.

The chain employs TRBV5-1 and TRBJ2-1; 14 positions agree with TRBD2. The germline V gene encodes CDR1 SGHRS and CDR2 YFSETQ. V lost 4 bases to trimming and J lost 6 bases; unmatched junction nucleotides: 0. The CDR3 contains 14 residues. The CDR3 DNA follows: TGCGCCAGCAGCGGGACTAGCGGGGGCAATGAGCAGTTCTTC. It encodes CASSGTSGGNEQFF.

CDR3 protein: CASSLLTQGNYEQYF. CDR3 nucleotides: TGTGCCAGCAGCCTCCTAACCCAGGGAAACTACGAGCAGTACTTC. The rearrangement uses TRBV11-3 and TRBJ2-7, with a tentative D call TRBD1 (5 bases). V lost 5 bases to trimming and J lost 3 bases, with 17 bases between them. Germline CDR1 is SGHNT and CDR2 is YENEEA. This CDR3 has 15 amino acids. The full variable domain, its missing parts supplied by reference TRBV11-3 and TRBJ2-7, is EAGVVQSPRYKIIEKKQPVAFWCNPISGHNTLYWYLQNLGQGPELLIRYENEEAVDDSQLPKDRFSAERLKGVDSTLKIQPAELGDSAVYLCASSLLTQGNYEQYFGPGTRLTVT.

The rearrangement joins TRBV28 to TRBJ1-2; D remains ambiguous. Germline CDR1 and CDR2: MDHEN and SYDVKM. This CDR3 spans 13 amino acids. Between the trimmed V and J ends, which lost 4 bases and 4 bases, there was a span of 10 bases. The CDR3 here is CASSSSRLYGYTF. The CDR3 DNA reads as TGTGCCAGCAGTTCCTCTCGACTCTATGGCTACACCTTC.

The gene calls are TRBV5-6 and TRBJ2-3; D unclear. The CDR3 has 15 amino acids. The ends were cut back, 0 bases at V and 2 bases at J, with 10 bases in the middle. CDR1 is SGHDT, CDR2 YYEEEE, per germline. The CDR3 DNA is TGTGCCAGCAGCTTGGACGTAGGACCCACAGATACGCAGTATTTT. This gives the protein CASSLDVGPTDTQYF. Combining the CDR3 with reference TRBV5-6 and TRBJ2-3 gives the whole variable domain DAGVTQSPTHLIKTRGQQVTLRCSPKSGHDTVSWYQQALGQGPQFIFQYYEEEERQRGNFPDRFSGHQFPNYSSELNVNALLLGDSALYLCASSLDVGPTDTQYFGPGTRLTVL.

The J gene is TRBJ2-2, the V gene TRBV7-6, with a possible D match to TRBD1 (6 bases). V shed 4 bases and J shed 0 bases, with 12 bases lying between them. This CDR3 is 16 amino acids long. The germline V gene encodes CDR1 SGHVS and CDR2 FNYEAQ. CDR3 region: CASSSQGPANTGELFF. The CDR3 nucleotides are TGTGCCAGCAGCTCACAGGGCCCCGCGAACACCGGGGAGCTGTTTTTT.

CDR3 DNA sequence: TGTGCCAGCAGCCAGTTTTTACGAGCGGGGGGATACAATGAGCAGTTCTTC. Amino acids: CASSQFLRAGGYNEQFF. J is TRBJ2-1 and V is TRBV3-1 (or the pseudogene TRBV3-2), with TRBD2 matching over 9 bases. This CDR3 is 17 amino acids long. V was clipped by 3 bases and J by 4 bases; unmatched bases: 10. The V gene's germline CDR1 is LGHDT and CDR2 YNNKEL (reference sequence).

This chain connects TRBV12-3 or TRBV12-4 to TRBJ1-1, with no clear D. The CDR3 sequence is 10 residues long. The V end lost 8 bases, the J end lost 1 base, and 2 bases lay between the germline ends. CDR3 residues: CASGNTEAFF. The CDR3 nucleotides are TGTGCCAGCGGGAACACTGAAGCTTTCTTT.

This clone was seen a single time. The genes are TRBV3-1 (or the pseudogene TRBV3-2) and TRBJ1-2; D unclear. The germline gives CDR1 LGHDT, CDR2 YNNKEL (reference sequence). V lost 0 bases to trimming and J lost 3 bases, with 5 bases between them. The CDR3 consists of 13 residues. As DNA, the CDR3 is TGTGCCAGCAGCCAAGATACCTACTATGGCTACACCTTC. Protein product: CASSQDTYYGYTF.

Written as DNA, the CDR3 is TGTGCCAGCAGCTTAGTCCGGAACTCCTATAATTCACCCCTCCACTTT. Protein sequence: CASSLVRNSYNSPLHF. The chain uses TRBV7-2 and TRBJ1-6; D is unresolved. The V gene lost 1 base and the J gene lost 0 bases, with 7 bases spanning the gap. Germline V gene data show CDR1 as SGHTA and CDR2 as FQGNSA. The length of the CDR3 is 16 residues.

DNA of the CDR3: TGTGCCAGCTCACCACCGAACAGGGGAGGCGCCACCGGGGAGCTGTTTTTT. As protein: CASSPPNRGGATGELFF. The chain has TRBV18 and TRBJ2-2; possible D gene TRBD1, 7 bases. The CDR3 covers 17 residues. Germline-derived CDR1 and CDR2 are KGHSH and LQKENI. The V end lost 0 bases, the J end lost 4 bases, and 15 bases lay between the germline ends.

The V call is TRBV13, the J call TRBJ1-2; possibly TRBD1 for D (6 bases). Germline V gene lookup returns CDR1 PRHDT and CDR2 FYEKMQ (reference sequence). The CDR3 spans 13 residues. Trimming stripped 6 bases from V and 7 bases from J, with 15 bases between. CDR3 protein: CASSIGGVAGYTF. DNA for the CDR3: TGTGCCAGCAGTATAGGGGGGGTCGCTGGCTACACCTTC.

This chain connects TRBV5-1 to TRBJ2-5; 9 nucleotides match TRBD1. Germline loops: CDR1 SGHRS, CDR2 YFSETQ. The CDR3 length is 15 residues. The V segment lost 4 bases and the J segment 5 bases; nucleotides outside the gene matches: 9. The CDR3 protein is CASSIGQGQGETQYF. CDR3 nucleotides: TGCGCCAGCAGCATAGGACAGGGGCAAGGGGAGACCCAGTACTTC. The entire variable domain, with the rest obtained from reference TRBV5-1 and TRBJ2-5, is as follows: KAGVTQTPRYLIKTRGQQVTLSCSPISGHRSVSWYQQTPGQGLQFLFEYFSETQRNKGNFPGRFSGRQFSNSRSEMNVSTLELGDSALYLCASSIGQGQGETQYFGPGTRLLVL.

J is TRBJ1-4 and V is TRBV5-8; tentative D call: TRBD1 (5 bases). The germline V and J ends were trimmed by 3 bases and 4 bases, with 13 bases remaining between them. Germline V gene data show CDR1 as SGHTS and CDR2 as YDEGEE. The CDR3 spans 15 residues. The CDR3 DNA reads TGTGCCAGCAGCTCTAGCGGGGGGAGTAATGAAAAACTGTTTTTT. Translating gives CASSSSGGSNEKLFF.

The chain couples TRBV28 to TRBJ2-7, with 7 bases matching TRBD2. This CDR3 spans 13 amino acids. The trim removed 1 base at V and 6 bases at J, leaving 3 bases unmatched. Germline CDR1 MDHEN, CDR2 SYDVKM. The CDR3 sequence is CASSLFGGIEQYF. The DNA of the CDR3 is TGTGCCAGCAGTTTATTCGGGGGGATCGAGCAGTACTTC.